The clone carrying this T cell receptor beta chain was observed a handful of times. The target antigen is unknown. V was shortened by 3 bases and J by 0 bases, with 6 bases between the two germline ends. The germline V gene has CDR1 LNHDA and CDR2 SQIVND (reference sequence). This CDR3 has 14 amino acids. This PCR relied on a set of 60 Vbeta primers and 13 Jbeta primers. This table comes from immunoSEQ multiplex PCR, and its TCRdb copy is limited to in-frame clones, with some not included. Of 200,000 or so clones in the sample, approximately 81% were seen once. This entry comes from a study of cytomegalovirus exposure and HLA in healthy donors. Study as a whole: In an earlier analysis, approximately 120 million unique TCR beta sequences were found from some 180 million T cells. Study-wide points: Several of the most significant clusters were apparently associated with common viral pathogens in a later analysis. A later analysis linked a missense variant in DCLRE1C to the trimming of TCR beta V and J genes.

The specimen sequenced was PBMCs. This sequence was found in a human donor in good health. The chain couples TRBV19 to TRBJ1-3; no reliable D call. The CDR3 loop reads CASSMGRSGNTIYF. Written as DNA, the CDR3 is TGTGCCAGTAGTATGGGCCGCTCTGGAAACACCATATATTTT. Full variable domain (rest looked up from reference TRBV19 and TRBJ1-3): DGGITQSPKYLFRKEGQNVTLSCEQNLNHDAMYWYRQDPGQGLRLIYYSQIVNDFQKGDIAEGYSVSREKKESFPLTVTSAQKNPTAFYLCASSMGRSGNTIYFGEGSWLTVV.